This TCR beta chain was sequenced during a study of blood T cell repertoires in COVID-19. Study details: T cells, B-cell-depleted T cells, or PBMCs provided the cDNA or gDNA that served as material.

Under the authors' procedure: The assay estimated nucleated cells by amplifying reference gene primers. The protocol was immunoSEQ multiplex PCR, while the TCRdb copy is restricted to in-frame clones and leaves out a portion. V, J and clone size were drawn from that table, and D and trimming were deduced from the DNA. The sample has a few hundred thousand clones; around 84% are singletons. The CDR3 contains 14 residues. Germline CDR1 SGHRS, CDR2 YFSETQ. Participant ages covered roughly 18 to 89 years across about two dozen US areas. Researchers sorted participants into cohorts using their self-reported clinical history. Remarks on this clone: Relative to the germline gene, one junction end is altered; a read error may explain this.

The sample consisted of PBMCs or T cells enriched from blood (not recorded which). The receptor was isolated from a man aged 25 to 45 with acute COVID-19. The chain couples TRBV5-1 to TRBJ1-1, with 9 bases lining up with TRBD1. CDR3 amino acids: CASSGTGLGTEAFF. The CDR3 DNA follows: TGTGCCAGCAGCGGGACAGGGTTGGGCACTGAAGCTTTCTTT.